This T cell receptor (beta chain) stems from a study of healthy donors' naive CD4 and CD8 T cells. Study information: All functional IMGT TCR alpha variants were covered by new primers.

Findings and caveats of the study: A reported CD4+/CD8+ bias affected most V and J genes in naive cells. CDR3 charge plus V and J genes appeared to account for roughly 12% of CD4/CD8 variance.

A linear amplification protocol produced the TCR libraries from 500 ng of total RNA. TCRdb reprocessed the reads via MiXCR and lists one record per CDR3 protein. The data show about 180,000 distinct CDR3 sequences, with about 70% seen just once and 2% to 2.5% held by the top ten. The CDR3 covers 16 residues. V was shortened by 1 base and J by 0 bases, with 12 bases between the two germline ends. Comment on this clonotype: As yet, its antigen is unknown.

This chain joins TRBV12-3 or TRBV12-4 and TRBJ1-2, with TRBD1 as a possible D gene (6 bases). The clonotype originates from a pool of human donors in good health; the sample pools cells from several healthy donors. Sequencing was carried out using naive CD4+ and CD8+ T cells sorted from blood, pooled from several donors. CDR3 sequence (DNA): TGTGCCAGCAGTTTAGGCCCAGGGGCAGCTAACTATGGCTACACCTTC. Translating it yields CASSLGPGAANYGYTF.